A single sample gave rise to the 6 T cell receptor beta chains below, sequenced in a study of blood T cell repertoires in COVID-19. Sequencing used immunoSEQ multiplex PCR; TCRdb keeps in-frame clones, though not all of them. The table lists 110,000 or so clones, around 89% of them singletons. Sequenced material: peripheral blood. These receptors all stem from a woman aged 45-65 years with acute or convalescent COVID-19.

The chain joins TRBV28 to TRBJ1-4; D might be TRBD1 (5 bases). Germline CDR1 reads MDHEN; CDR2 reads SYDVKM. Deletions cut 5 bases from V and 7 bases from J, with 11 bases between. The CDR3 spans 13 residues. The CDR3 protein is CASSGGALEKLFF. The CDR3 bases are TGTGCCAGCAGTGGTGGGGCCCTTGAAAAACTGTTTTTT.

CDR3 in amino acids: CASGLARQGAFF. The CDR3 coding sequence is TGTGCTAGTGGTTTGGCGCGACAGGGAGCTTTCTTT. This chain joins TRBV12-5 and TRBJ1-1; TRBD1 matches 7 bases. Germline V gene data show CDR1 as LGHNT and CDR2 as FRNRAP. There are 12 residues in the CDR3. The junction had 3 bases not matched to a gene; V was cut back by 1 base and J by 10 bases.

The CDR3 loop reads CASRQGAHYGYTF. For the CDR3, the DNA is TGTGCCAGCAGGCAGGGGGCTCACTATGGCTACACCTTC. The rearrangement uses TRBV6-5 and TRBJ1-2, with TRBD1 matching over 8 bases. Germline V gives CDR1 MNHEY, CDR2 SVGAGI. The ends lost 6 bases at V and 3 bases at J; junction bases unmatched: 3. CDR3 length: 13 residues.

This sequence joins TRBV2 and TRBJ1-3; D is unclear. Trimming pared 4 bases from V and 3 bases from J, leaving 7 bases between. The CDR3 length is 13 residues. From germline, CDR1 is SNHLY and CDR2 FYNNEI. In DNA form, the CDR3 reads TGTGCCAGCAGTGCCGGGGTTGGAAACACCATATATTTT. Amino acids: CASSAGVGNTIYF.

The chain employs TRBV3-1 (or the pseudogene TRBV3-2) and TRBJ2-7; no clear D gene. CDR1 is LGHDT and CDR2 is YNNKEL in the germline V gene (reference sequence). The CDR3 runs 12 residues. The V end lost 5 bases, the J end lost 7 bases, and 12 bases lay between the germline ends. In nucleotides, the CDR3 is TGTGCCAGCAGCTACGTCCAGGATGAGCAGTACTTC. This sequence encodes CASSYVQDEQYF.

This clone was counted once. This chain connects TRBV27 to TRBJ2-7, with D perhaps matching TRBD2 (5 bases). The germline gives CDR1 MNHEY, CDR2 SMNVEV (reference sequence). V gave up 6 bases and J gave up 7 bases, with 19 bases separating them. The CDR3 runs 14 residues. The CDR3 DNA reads TGTGCCAGCAGGAGTGTTATTGGGAGTCGGGAGCAGTACTTC. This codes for CASRSVIGSREQYF.